A selection of T cell receptor beta chains follows, all from one sample in a study of blood T cell repertoires in COVID-19. Sequencing was performed with immunoSEQ multiplex PCR; in TCRdb, only in-frame clones are kept and a portion is missing. Of over 200,000 clones listed, 84% are singletons. Sequenced material: PBMCs or T cells enriched from blood (not recorded which). The receptors were sampled from a man in his 60s who had recovered from COVID-19. Each CDR3 is given with its conserved first and last residue. The order of the fields is V gene, D gene, J gene, CDR3 protein, CDR3 DNA. The D gene is left open where the match is weak.

>TRBV27|.|TRBJ1-5
CASSLSYGGQPQHF
TGTGCCAGCAGTTTATCGTATGGCGGGCAGCCCCAGCATTTT
>TRBV6-5|TRBD1|TRBJ1-4
CATRTGQEKLFF
TGTGCCACCCGGACAGGGCAGGAAAAACTGTTTTTT
>TRBV5-5|TRBD1|TRBJ2-7
CASSLGYRGPYEQYF
TGTGCCAGCAGCTTGGGTTACAGGGGACCCTACGAGCAGTACTTC
>TRBV4-2|.|TRBJ1-2
CASSQDLGENYGYTF
TGTGCCAGCAGCCAAGATCTGGGCGAGAACTATGGCTACACCTTC
>TRBV11-2|.|TRBJ1-1
CASSLGRLAFF
TGTGCCAGCAGCTTGGGGCGGCTAGCTTTCTTT
>TRBV6-6|TRBD2|TRBJ2-2
CASSPVPSSGAVGELFF
TGTGCCAGCAGTCCCGTACCCTCTAGCGGGGCGGTCGGGGAGCTGTTTTTT
>TRBV5-1|TRBD1|TRBJ1-6
CASKDRVENSPLHF
TGCGCCAGCAAGGACAGGGTGGAGAATTCACCCCTCCACTTT
>TRBV30|.|TRBJ1-5
CAWSGGGENQPQHF
TGTGCCTGGAGTGGAGGTGGGGAGAATCAGCCCCAGCATTTT
>TRBV3-1/TRBV3-2|TRBD1|TRBJ2-1
CASSQGVGGLEQFF
TGTGCCAGCAGCCAAGGAGTAGGGGGCCTTGAGCAGTTCTTC
>TRBV24-1|TRBD1|TRBJ2-7
CATSGDREPYEQYF
TGTGCCACCAGTGGGGACAGGGAGCCCTACGAGCAGTACTTC
>TRBV24-1|.|TRBJ1-1
CATSDPGNTEAFF
TGTGCCACCAGTGATCCAGGCAACACTGAAGCTTTCTTT
>TRBV14|.|TRBJ1-2
CASSQELTPGGYTF
TGTGCCAGCAGCCAAGAGTTGACACCCGGTGGCTACACCTTC
>TRBV3-1/TRBV3-2|.|TRBJ1-1
CASSQDWGDSEAFF
TGTGCCAGCAGCCAAGATTGGGGGGATTCTGAAGCTTTCTTT
>TRBV20-1|TRBD2|TRBJ2-1
CSASVSSGHNEQFF
TGCAGTGCTAGTGTCTCTAGCGGCCACAATGAGCAGTTCTTC
>TRBV24-1|.|TRBJ1-5
CATSDPGVQPQHF
TGTGCCACCAGTGATCCCGGTGTCCAGCCCCAGCATTTT
>TRBV6-5|.|TRBJ2-2
CASSYLGVNTGELFF
TGTGCCAGCAGTTACTTGGGCGTTAACACCGGGGAGCTGTTTTTT
>TRBV9|TRBD2|TRBJ2-5
CASSTRLAGGQETQYF
TGTGCCAGCAGCACTCGACTAGCGGGGGGACAAGAGACCCAGTACTTC
>TRBV10-3|TRBD2|TRBJ2-1
CAISPGTSGGSNEQFF
TGTGCCATCAGCCCAGGCACTAGCGGGGGGTCCAATGAGCAGTTCTTC
>TRBV27|.|TRBJ2-5
CASSLQGYGETQYF
TGTGCCAGCAGTTTACAGGGATACGGAGAGACCCAGTACTTC
>TRBV29-1|TRBD1|TRBJ1-2
CSVEAIRTGAAGYTF
TGCAGCGTTGAAGCTATCCGGACAGGGGCTGCTGGCTACACCTTC